The clone carrying this T cell receptor beta chain occurred once. The antigen remains unidentified. These data come from a study of regulatory and conventional T cells in RAG deficiency. Regarding the study as a whole: In Omenn syndrome, Treg and Tconv repertoires overlapped >85%. Shannon entropy fell and Simpson indices rose in RAG-deficient patients.

The assay was immunoSEQ multiplex PCR, and TCRdb's table has in-frame clones only and misses some. The sample includes about 30,000 clones, 75% to 80% seen only once; the top ten take 3% to 4%. Conventional CD4+ T cells were sorted from blood as CD25-low CD127-high cells. CDR1 SGDLS and CDR2 YYNGEE come from the germline V gene. The CDR3 sequence is 15 residues long. The J segment lost 3 bases and the V segment lost 2 bases, leaving 4 bases of the junction unmatched. The same data also went into a second study, on regulatory T cells. That study adds: Primers: 52 TRBV forward and 13 TRBJ reverse.

Sequencing input: CD4+ effector T cells sorted from blood. This receptor was obtained from a human donor in good health. The chain carries TRBV9 and TRBJ1-2; 10 bases agree with TRBD1. CDR3 sequence: CASSVLTGGDYGYTF. CDR3 in DNA: TGTGCCAGCAGCGTGTTGACAGGGGGCGACTATGGCTACACCTTC.